Each of the 26 T cell receptor beta chains below was sequenced from the same sample in a study of T-cell reconstitution after alpha-beta-depleted transplantation in children. For TCRbeta, the library was prepared with unique molecular identifiers. TCRdb re-derived calls from the PCR reads in MiXCR, one entry per CDR3 protein. This sample has 110,000 or so distinct CDR3 sequences, with almost 6.5% found just once. The sample was PBMCs, mostly from graft donor cells, taken 360 days after TCRalphabeta/CD19-depleted stem cell transplant. The receptors were sampled from a male patient between 2 and 15 years old who had a stem cell transplant for acute lymphoblastic leukemia, so the T cells may come from the graft donor.

The chain is built from TRBV27 and TRBJ2-5, with D unclear. V was shortened by 7 bases and J by 4 bases, with 19 bases between the two germline ends. The CDR3 extends over 15 amino acids. Germline loops: CDR1 MNHEY, CDR2 SMNVEV (reference sequence). CDR3 bases: TGTGCCAGCAAGAGGAGCCTCCCGGTAGGAGAGACCCAGTACTTC. It encodes CASKRSLPVGETQYF.

This clonotype was found many times. The V gene is TRBV4-3, the J gene TRBJ2-1; possibly TRBD1 for D (6 bases). With 0 bases removed from V and 7 bases from J, the gap between germline ends came to 13 bases. The CDR3 is 15 residues long. Germline V CDR1 and CDR2: LGHNA, YSLEER. Here the CDR3 DNA reads TGCGCCAGCAGCCAAGATCCCAAAGGGGGAAATGAGCAGTTCTTC. Amino acids: CASSQDPKGGNEQFF.

This clonotype was picked up many times. J is TRBJ1-1 and V is TRBV6-2 or TRBV6-3; D remains ambiguous. The CDR3 consists of 13 residues. V lost 4 bases and J lost 4, with 10 bases in between. The germline V gene has CDR1 MNHEY and CDR2 SVGEGT. CDR3 DNA sequence: TGTGCCAGCAGTTCTCATTTGAGCACTGAAGCTTTCTTT. Protein product: CASSSHLSTEAFF.

In this sample, this clonotype turned up many times. V and J are TRBV20-1 and TRBJ2-7; TRBD2 aligns across 12 bases. Germline trimming cut 6 bases from V and 5 bases from J; bases unmatched to any gene: 14. The CDR3 runs 16 residues. Per the germline V gene, CDR1 is DFQATT and CDR2 is SNEGSKA (reference sequence). The CDR3 is CSALGLAGLEPNEQYF. The DNA of the CDR3 is TGCAGTGCCCTAGGACTAGCGGGATTAGAGCCCAACGAGCAGTACTTC.

This clonotype has a handful of counts. The chain links TRBV4-2 to TRBJ2-3; TRBD1 matches 7 bases. The CDR3 is 17 residues long. With 3 bases clipped from V and 2 bases from J, the junction kept 11 bases outside the gene matches. CDR1 and CDR2 (germline): LGHNA, YNFKEQ. The CDR3 DNA reads TGTGCCAGCAGCCACCGGGGAGCAGGGGGTCACACAGATACGCAGTATTTT. This codes for CASSHRGAGGHTDTQYF.

This clonotype was observed a few times. The rearrangement uses TRBV5-1 and TRBJ2-2, with TRBD2 identical over 9 bases. The CDR3 spans 16 residues. CDR1 and CDR2 from the germline V gene are SGHRS and YFSETQ. J lost 9 bases, V lost 0 bases, and 9 bases had no gene match. The CDR3 DNA is TGCGCCAGCAGCTTGGCGGGCGGGAGGGCCCGCCGGGAGCTGTTTTTT. Translated: CASSLAGGRARRELFF.

This clonotype was seen more than once but under ten times. V is TRBV11-2 and J is TRBJ2-3; the D gene is possibly TRBD1 (5 bases). CDR1 is SGHAT and CDR2 is FQNNGV in the germline V gene. With 5 bases removed from V and 4 bases from J, the gap between germline ends came to 13 bases. This CDR3 region has 14 residues. CDR3 sequence: CASSPTQGPDTQYF. CDR3 DNA sequence: TGTGCCAGCAGCCCTACGCAGGGCCCAGATACGCAGTATTTT.

The rearrangement links TRBV12-3 or TRBV12-4 to TRBJ1-1; no clear D. Trimming stripped 6 bases from V and 1 base from J, with 3 bases between. The CDR3 covers 11 residues. The CDR3 DNA reads TGTGCCAGCAGATGGAACACTGAAGCTTTCTTT. Amino acid sequence: CASRWNTEAFF.

Many counts were recorded for this clonotype. The chain recombines TRBV20-1 with TRBJ2-7; D is tentatively TRBD1 or TRBD2 (5 bases each). The CDR3 covers 13 residues. V was shortened by 3 bases and J by 2 bases, with 11 bases between the two germline ends. Germline CDR1 is DFQATT and CDR2 is SNEGSKA (reference sequence). CDR3 region: CSASGAGTYEQYF. The CDR3 bases are TGCAGTGCTAGCGGGGCAGGGACCTACGAGCAGTACTTC.

This clonotype was seen many times. V usage is TRBV24-1 and J usage is TRBJ2-2, with 9 bases matching TRBD1. V was clipped by 12 bases and J by 1 base; unmatched bases: 2. The CDR3 has 13 amino acids. CDR1 and CDR2 (germline): KGHDR, SFDVKD. The DNA for the CDR3 is TGTGCCGTGGGACAGGGGAACACCGGGGAGCTGTTTTTT. Amino acid sequence: CAVGQGNTGELFF.

This clonotype was recorded many times. J is TRBJ2-3 and V is TRBV28, with 10 nucleotides matching TRBD2. The CDR3 contains 17 residues. V shed 5 bases and J 7 bases; nucleotides not matched to a gene: 15. Germline V CDR1 and CDR2: MDHEN, SYDVKM. The CDR3 nucleotides are TGTGCCAGCAGTCCTTGGGGCAAGCGGGAGGGCCAGCATACGCAGTATTTT. Translation gives CASSPWGKREGQHTQYF.

This chain links TRBV5-6 with TRBJ1-1; D not certain. The CDR3 has 9 amino acids. The germline gives CDR1 SGHDT, CDR2 YYEEEE. The CDR3 DNA is TGTAAAGGGTTCACTGAAGCTTTCTTT. Its protein product is CKGFTEAFF.

The genes are TRBV7-2 and TRBJ2-5; possible D gene TRBD2, 7 bases. Germline V lookup: CDR1 SGHTA, CDR2 FQGNSA. V was cut by 1 base and J by 2 bases, with 23 bases left in between. This CDR3 comprises 19 residues. CDR3 region: CASSLGSGGIRAFQETQYF. In DNA form, the CDR3 reads TGTGCCAGCAGCTTAGGTTCGGGGGGCATTCGGGCCTTTCAAGAGACCCAGTACTTC.

Ten or more counts support this clonotype. This chain joins TRBV12-3 or TRBV12-4 and TRBJ2-7, with 9 nucleotides matching TRBD2. The CDR3 loop spans 15 amino acids. V was pared by 5 bases and J by 2 bases, with 7 bases of the junction left unmatched. CDR3 sequence reads: CASSATSGPAYEQYF. The CDR3 DNA reads TGTGCCAGCAGTGCCACTAGCGGGCCTGCCTACGAGCAGTACTTC.

The rearrangement joins TRBV6-5 to TRBJ2-1; D is ambiguous. Per germline, CDR1 MNHEY and CDR2 SVGAGI. The V and J ends lost 4 bases and 8 bases respectively, with 15 bases between them. CDR3 length: 14 amino acids. The DNA of the CDR3 is TGTGCCAGCAGTTCATATTCCATCTCGGATGAGCAGTTCTTC. Translation: CASSSYSISDEQFF.

The table lists this clonotype with many counts. The chain recombines TRBV7-6 with TRBJ1-1; D gene unclear. V shed 3 bases and J shed 1 base, with 6 bases lying between them. The CDR3 extends over 13 amino acids. Germline CDR1 reads SGHVS; CDR2 reads FNYEAQ. The CDR3 DNA sequence: TGTGCCAGCAGCTTCTGGCAGAACACTGAAGCTTTCTTT. Translation: CASSFWQNTEAFF.

At least ten counts were recorded for this clonotype. This sequence joins TRBV2 and TRBJ1-2, with unresolved D. Per germline, CDR1 SNHLY and CDR2 FYNNEI. This CDR3 comprises 13 residues. V dropped 8 bases and J dropped 4 bases, with 14 bases sitting between them. The CDR3 loop reads CASRKSEGYGYTF. CDR3 sequence (DNA): TGTGCCAGCCGTAAGTCCGAAGGCTATGGCTACACCTTC.

The chain carries TRBV6-1 and TRBJ2-7, with TRBD2 as a possible D gene (5 bases). V was shortened by 1 base and J by 1 base, with 11 bases between the two germline ends. CDR3 length: 15 residues. Germline-derived CDR1 and CDR2 are MNHNS and SASEGT. CDR3 sequence: CASSEGAGISYEQYF. CDR3 in DNA: TGTGCCAGCAGTGAAGGGGCGGGCATTTCCTACGAGCAGTACTTC.

The chain employs TRBV7-2 and TRBJ1-4, with D unclear. Trimming removed 5 bases at V and 0 bases at J, with 10 bases between. Germline V lookup: CDR1 SGHTA, CDR2 FQGNSA. The CDR3 loop spans 15 amino acids. This CDR3 is CASSPRRATNEKLFF. In nucleotides, the CDR3 is TGTGCCAGCAGCCCGAGGAGGGCAACTAATGAAAAACTGTTTTTT.

This clonotype has a count of ten or more. The genes are TRBV18 and TRBJ1-5, with D tentatively TRBD1 (6 bases). The CDR3 has 15 residues. The V end lost 2 bases, the J end lost 3 bases, and 11 bases lay between the germline ends. CDR1 is KGHSH and CDR2 is LQKENI in the germline V gene. CDR3 protein: CASSPNRVNNQPQHF. The CDR3 DNA reads TGTGCCAGCTCACCAAACAGGGTGAACAATCAGCCCCAGCATTTT. The variable domain in full, with the rest retrieved from reference TRBV18 and TRBJ1-5, is NAGVMQNPRHLVRRRGQEARLRCSPMKGHSHVYWYRQLPEEGLKFMVYLQKENIIDESGMPKERFSAEFPKEGPSILRIQQVVRGDSAAYFCASSPNRVNNQPQHFGDGTRLSIL.

The chain uses TRBV4-2 and TRBJ1-1, with D uncertain. The CDR3 spans 13 residues. Per germline, CDR1 LGHNA and CDR2 YNFKEQ. Trimming left V 10 bases short and J 5 bases short, with 17 bases between. The CDR3 protein is CATSRARETEAFF. DNA for the CDR3: TGTGCCACCTCCCGGGCCCGAGAGACTGAAGCTTTCTTT.

The genes are TRBV6-2 or TRBV6-3 and TRBJ2-1; 11 bases are a match to TRBD2. CDR1 is MNHEY and CDR2 is SVGEGT in the germline V gene. This CDR3 spans 15 amino acids. The CDR3 is CAGSQTSGNYNEQFF. The CDR3, as DNA: TGTGCAGGCAGTCAGACTAGCGGGAACTACAATGAGCAGTTCTTC.

This clonotype was picked up many times. J is TRBJ2-7 and V is TRBV6-2 or TRBV6-3, with a tentative D call TRBD1 (5 bases). Trimming pared 5 bases from V and 3 bases from J, leaving 17 bases between. Germline V CDR1 and CDR2: MNHEY, SVGEGT. The length of the CDR3 is 15 residues. CDR3: CASSRPGKPGYEQYF. The CDR3 DNA is TGTGCCAGCAGTCGTCCAGGGAAACCCGGCTACGAGCAGTACTTC.

Many counts were recorded for this clonotype. This sequence joins TRBV18 and TRBJ2-2, with D unresolved. Germline CDR1 is KGHSH and CDR2 is LQKENI. This CDR3 region has 16 residues. Trimming pared 6 bases from V and 0 bases from J, leaving 14 bases between. CDR3 protein: CASSPSIYANTGELFF. The CDR3 nucleotides are TGTGCCAGCTCCCCCTCGATTTACGCGAACACCGGGGAGCTGTTTTTT.

This chain joins TRBV6-2 or TRBV6-3 and TRBJ2-1, with D perhaps matching TRBD1 (5 bases). Deletions cut 4 bases from V and 5 bases from J, with 18 bases between. The germline V gene has CDR1 MNHEY and CDR2 SVGEGT. The CDR3 runs to 16 residues. In DNA, the CDR3 is TGTGCCAGCAGTTCGAGCCCCAGGGTAGTGCACAATGAGCAGTTCTTC. The encoded protein is CASSSSPRVVHNEQFF.

This clonotype was counted only a few times. This chain uses TRBV28 with TRBJ2-5, with D possibly being TRBD1 (6 bases). Trimming removed 2 bases at V and 5 bases at J, with 15 bases between. This CDR3 spans 15 amino acids. Germline CDR1 reads MDHEN; CDR2 reads SYDVKM. The CDR3 DNA reads TGTGCCAGCAGTTTAAACAGGGTTAGGCTTGAGACCCAGTACTTC. As protein: CASSLNRVRLETQYF.